These 24 T cell receptor beta chains were sequenced from one sample in a study of blood T cell repertoires in COVID-19. Libraries were prepared by immunoSEQ multiplex PCR; TCRdb keeps only in-frame clonotypes and omits some of them. The sample includes 390,000 or so clones, around 90% of them seen just once. Sequenced material: peripheral blood. Receptors originate from a young man with active or convalescent COVID-19.

The chain is built from TRBV7-2 and TRBJ1-2, with 8 positions matching TRBD1. CDR1 SGHTA and CDR2 FQGNSA come from the germline V gene. Trimming at V came to 5 bases and at J to 4 bases, leaving 6 bases not matched to a gene. This CDR3 is 14 amino acids long. The chain's CDR3 is CASSPRQGIYGYTF. The CDR3 bases are TGTGCCAGCAGCCCACGACAGGGGATCTATGGCTACACCTTC.

V usage is TRBV2 and J usage is TRBJ2-7, with 8 bases matching TRBD1. The germline gives CDR1 SNHLY, CDR2 FYNNEI. The CDR3 runs to 13 residues. The J segment lost 3 bases and the V segment lost 5 bases, leaving 3 bases of the junction unmatched. The CDR3: CASSQTGVYEQYF. The CDR3 nucleotides are TGTGCCAGCAGTCAGACAGGGGTCTACGAGCAGTACTTC.

V gene TRBV7-2 combines with J gene TRBJ2-5; tentatively, D is TRBD2 (6 bases). This CDR3 has 18 amino acids. V dropped 3 bases and J dropped 4 bases, with 24 bases sitting between them. Germline loops: CDR1 SGHTA, CDR2 FQGNSA. The CDR3 nucleotides are TGTGCCAGCAGCTTTTCTTATCTTGCGGGGTCTAGGAGAGAGACCCAGTACTTC. It codes for CASSFSYLAGSRRETQYF.

The chain links TRBV29-1 to TRBJ2-3, with D perhaps TRBD2 (5 bases). Germline values: CDR1 SQVTM, CDR2 ANQGSEA. This CDR3 is 16 amino acids long. The ends were cut back, 6 bases at V and 3 bases at J, with 22 bases in the middle. CDR3 DNA: TGCAGCGTGAGCGGTGCAAACCACGATAAGACAGATACGCAGTATTTT. Translation: CSVSGANHDKTDTQYF.

The J gene is TRBJ2-2, the V gene TRBV4-1; 8 bases agree with TRBD1. Trimming cost V 0 bases and J 3 bases; bases outside gene matches: 6. From germline, CDR1 is MGHRA and CDR2 YSYEKL. The CDR3 has 17 residues. CDR3 nucleotides: TGCGCCAGCAGCCAAGAGTTCAGGGGGCAAGACACCGGGGAGCTGTTTTTT. Translating it yields CASSQEFRGQDTGELFF.

This clone came up once. This chain joins TRBV9 and TRBJ1-2; TRBD1 is a possible D gene (5 bases). From germline, CDR1 is SGDLS and CDR2 YYNGEE. The length of the CDR3 is 13 residues. V dropped 5 bases and J dropped 7 bases, with 15 bases sitting between them. CDR3 region: CASSAGSASGYTF. In nucleotides, the CDR3 is TGTGCCAGCAGTGCAGGGTCTGCTTCTGGCTACACCTTC.

This chain uses TRBV4-2 with TRBJ2-1; D is perhaps TRBD2 (6 bases). Trimming removed 0 bases from V and 3 bases from J, with 12 bases in between. CDR3 length equals 16 residues. Looked up from germline, CDR1 is LGHNA and CDR2 is YNFKEQ. The CDR3 loop reads CASSQDRLARYNEQFF. In nucleotides, the CDR3 is TGTGCCAGCAGCCAAGATAGGCTAGCGCGCTACAATGAGCAGTTCTTC.

The chain carries TRBV2 and TRBJ1-1, with 10 nucleotides matching TRBD1. The trim removed 6 bases at V and 3 bases at J, leaving 1 base unmatched. The CDR3 is 13 residues long. CDR1 and CDR2 from the germline V gene are SNHLY and FYNNEI. In nucleotides, the CDR3 is TGTGCCAGCAGGGACAGGGGGGACACTGAAGCTTTCTTT. It codes for CASRDRGDTEAFF.

This chain joins TRBV18 and TRBJ1-5; D perhaps matches TRBD1 (5 bases). This CDR3 comprises 16 residues. V dropped 3 bases and J dropped 0 bases, with 12 bases sitting between them. Germline V CDR1 and CDR2: KGHSH, LQKENI. The CDR3 nucleotides are TGTGCCAGCTCACCCACGCAGGGCAATAGCAATCAGCCCCAGCATTTT. As protein: CASSPTQGNSNQPQHF. Using reference TRBV18 and TRBJ1-5 for the parts outside the CDR3, the full variable domain is NAGVMQNPRHLVRRRGQEARLRCSPMKGHSHVYWYRQLPEEGLKFMVYLQKENIIDESGMPKERFSAEFPKEGPSILRIQQVVRGDSAAYFCASSPTQGNSNQPQHFGDGTRLSIL.

The rearrangement links TRBV2 to TRBJ2-5; no reliable D call. Trimming took 7 bases from V and 1 from J, leaving 10 bases between them. This CDR3 spans 13 amino acids. Germline V gene data show CDR1 as SNHLY and CDR2 as FYNNEI. CDR3 nucleotide sequence: TGTGCCAGCAAAAGAGAAGCCCAAGAGACCCAGTACTTC. This encodes CASKREAQETQYF.

In this sample, this clone turned up once. The V gene is TRBV6-5, the J gene TRBJ1-1; TRBD1 is a possible D gene (5 bases). The CDR3 runs 13 residues. Germline CDR1 reads MNHEY; CDR2 reads SVGAGI. Trimming stripped 8 bases from V and 4 bases from J, with 14 bases between. This CDR3 reads CASSGGVLTEAFF. CDR3 DNA sequence: TGTGCCAGCTCCGGAGGGGTTCTCACTGAAGCTTTCTTT.

The V call is TRBV29-1, the J call TRBJ2-3; 8 bases are shared with TRBD1. After removal of 7 bases from V and 5 bases from J, the junction contained 8 bases not matched to a gene. The length of the CDR3 is 13 residues. CDR1 is SQVTM and CDR2 is ANQGSEA in the germline V gene. The CDR3 DNA sequence: TGCAGCGCCTGGACAGGGCAGATAGATACGCAGTATTTT. This gives the protein CSAWTGQIDTQYF.

This rearrangement joins TRBV4-3 to TRBJ2-3, with 8 bases that match TRBD1. The germline V gene encodes CDR1 LGHNA and CDR2 YSLEER. Trimming cost V 3 bases and J 1 base; bases outside gene matches: 15. The CDR3 contains 19 residues. CDR3 protein: CASSHLGQGKGRGTDTQYF. The CDR3 nucleotides read TGCGCCAGCAGCCACCTTGGACAGGGCAAAGGCCGCGGCACAGATACGCAGTATTTT.

This clone was counted a single time. The rearrangement uses TRBV28 and TRBJ1-1; TRBD1 aligns across 7 bases. Trimming removed 8 bases from V and 1 base from J; junction bases left unmatched: 13. CDR3 length: 16 amino acids. Per germline, CDR1 MDHEN and CDR2 SYDVKM. The DNA of the CDR3 is TGTGCCAGCCACCCCTCCCTCGCAGGGGGGAACACTGAAGCTTTCTTT. Translating it yields CASHPSLAGGNTEAFF.

V usage is TRBV7-6 and J usage is TRBJ2-3; 12 bases are shared with TRBD2. V shed 3 bases and J 5 bases; nucleotides not matched to a gene: 18. Germline V gives CDR1 SGHVS, CDR2 FNYEAQ. The CDR3 runs to 20 residues. CDR3 bases: TGTGCCAGCAGCTTGACCAAGGACAGGGCTAGCGGGAGGGATTTAGATACGCAGTATTTT. Protein: CASSLTKDRASGRDLDTQYF.

With respect to this clone: In the same sample, other DNA sequences code for this CDR3. The chain recombines TRBV7-2 with TRBJ2-3; 8 bases align to TRBD2. Germline V gene data show CDR1 as SGHTA and CDR2 as FQGNSA. This CDR3 is built from 14 residues. Unmatched junction bases numbered 0, after V lost 3 bases and J lost 1 base. DNA for the CDR3: TGTGCCAGCAGCTTGACTAGCGGCACAGATACGCAGTATTTT. Translation gives CASSLTSGTDTQYF.

This clone is a singleton in its sample. The chain uses TRBV15 and TRBJ1-1; TRBD1 might be the D (6 bases). V was trimmed by 5 bases and J by 0 bases, leaving 16 bases between them. The CDR3 has 16 amino acids. The germline V gene has CDR1 LNHNV and CDR2 YYDKDF (reference sequence). CDR3: CATSPGQIYMNTEAFF. The CDR3 DNA follows: TGTGCCACCAGCCCAGGACAGATTTACATGAACACTGAAGCTTTCTTT.

CDR3 loop: CASSPYDRAYEQYF. The CDR3 nucleotides are TGTGCCAGCTCACCATACGACAGGGCCTACGAGCAGTACTTC. The chain combines TRBV18 with TRBJ2-7; 7 nucleotides match TRBD1. The CDR3 extends over 14 amino acids. The germline V gene has CDR1 KGHSH and CDR2 LQKENI. The V gene end was trimmed by 2 bases and the J gene end by 2 bases; junction bases not matched to a gene: 3. Using reference TRBV18 and TRBJ2-7 for the parts outside the CDR3, the full variable domain is NAGVMQNPRHLVRRRGQEARLRCSPMKGHSHVYWYRQLPEEGLKFMVYLQKENIIDESGMPKERFSAEFPKEGPSILRIQQVVRGDSAAYFCASSPYDRAYEQYFGPGTRLTVT.

The chain joins TRBV7-9 to TRBJ1-4, with D hard to call. Germline V lookup: CDR1 SEHNR, CDR2 FQNEAQ (reference sequence). The V end lost 1 base, the J end lost 5 bases, and 11 bases lay between the germline ends. The CDR3 has 15 residues. The CDR3 spells CASSLGSPGNEKLFF. The CDR3, as DNA: TGTGCCAGCAGCTTAGGATCTCCCGGGAATGAAAAACTGTTTTTT.

The chain combines TRBV5-5 with TRBJ1-1; maybe TRBD1 (6 bases). Germline V CDR1 and CDR2: SGHKS, YYEKEE (reference sequence). The CDR3 has 14 residues. Trimming left V 7 bases short and J 0 bases short, with 13 bases between. CDR3: CASRRDTMNTEAFF. In DNA form, the CDR3 reads TGTGCCAGCCGCAGGGACACCATGAACACTGAAGCTTTCTTT. Full variable domain (remainder filled in from reference TRBV5-5 and TRBJ1-1): DAGVTQSPTHLIKTRGQQVTLRCSPISGHKSVSWYQQVLGQGPQFIFQYYEKEERGRGNFPDRFSARQFPNYSSELNVNALLLGDSALYLCASRRDTMNTEAFFGQGTRLTVV.

The gene calls are TRBV13 and TRBJ2-7, with D uncertain. V lost 3 bases and J lost 0, with 3 bases in between. The CDR3 loop spans 12 amino acids. Germline V lookup: CDR1 PRHDT, CDR2 FYEKMQ (reference sequence). The CDR3 DNA reads as TGTGCCAGCAGCTTTCGCTCCTACGAGCAGTACTTC. Protein sequence: CASSFRSYEQYF.

This chain uses TRBV18 with TRBJ1-1; D is undetermined. The germline V gene encodes CDR1 KGHSH and CDR2 LQKENI. This CDR3 is built from 15 residues. The V end was cut by 3 bases, the J end by 0 bases, with 11 bases between. The CDR3 here is CASSPPGLMNTEAFF. In nucleotides, the CDR3 is TGTGCCAGCTCACCCCCCGGACTCATGAACACTGAAGCTTTCTTT.

The chain employs TRBV27 and TRBJ2-1; 8 bases match TRBD2. CDR3 length equals 15 residues. Germline values: CDR1 MNHEY, CDR2 SMNVEV (reference sequence). V trimming: 3 bases; J trimming: 3 bases; junction bases outside the gene matches: 4. CDR3 bases: TGTGCCAGCAGTTTGCAACTAGCGGTCTACAATGAGCAGTTCTTC. Translated: CASSLQLAVYNEQFF.

A single count supports this clone. The chain is built from TRBV5-1 and TRBJ2-1, with D possibly being TRBD2 (6 bases). CDR1 is SGHRS and CDR2 is YFSETQ in the germline V gene. The CDR3 has 13 amino acids. Trimming took off 4 bases at V and 9 bases at J, with 14 bases between the two ends. The CDR3: CASSATTSPEQFF. The CDR3 region has the DNA TGCGCCAGCAGCGCGACGACTAGTCCTGAGCAGTTCTTC.